This T cell receptor beta chain was obtained from a study of blood T cell repertoires in COVID-19. For the study at large: PBMCs, B-cell-depleted T cells, or T cells provided the cDNA or gDNA that made up the material.

TCRdb's table, derived via immunoSEQ multiplex PCR, lists solely in-frame clones and lacks some. The table records some 350,000 clones, around 90% of them present only once. Seattle participants joined during active infection and were tracked over time. This receptor was obtained from a woman aged 30 to 39 with COVID-19, enrolled during active disease. The source material was peripheral blood.

DNA for the CDR3: TGTGCCAGCAGTCTAGCGGGGGCTAGCGGGATCAATGAGCAGTTCTTC. It codes for CASSLAGASGINEQFF. V is TRBV5-6 and J is TRBJ2-1; 10 bases agree with TRBD2. Germline V gene data show CDR1 as SGHDT and CDR2 as YYEEEE. This CDR3 contains 16 residues. V dropped 5 bases and J dropped 6; count of bases not matched to a gene: 11.